One and the same sample provided the 23 T cell receptor beta chains below, sequenced in a study of T-cell memory formation after mild COVID-19 (TCRdb year 2021). The receptor library was made with 5' RACE. The data were produced on an Illumina NovaSeq 6000. The raw public reads went through TCRdb reprocessing: fastp at Q25, MiXCR clone calling, in-frame beta chains kept. Each record represents a unique CDR3 protein, reported with the most common genes and DNA among its rows. Present in this sample are about 400,000 distinct CDR3 sequences, about an eighth of which were seen just once. Of the sample, 22% is held by the ten largest clones. Material: PBMCs or a T cell subset sorted from them (not recorded which). These receptors were obtained from a man younger than 30 who had mild COVID-19 (a few samples of this study predate the infection). The sample titles of this study are shuffled in the database, so cell type and time point are left out; the donor was told from shared clones.

This clonotype was observed a single time. The gene calls are TRBV12-3 or TRBV12-4 and TRBJ1-1; TRBD1 is a possible D gene (6 bases). Trimming pared 7 bases from V and 8 bases from J, leaving 17 bases between. This CDR3 region has 13 residues. The CDR3 protein is CASKGQNPVEAFF. DNA for the CDR3: TGTGCCAGCAAAGGACAGAACCCAGTCGAAGCTTTCTTT.

This clonotype was recorded a few times. This chain uses TRBV7-2 with TRBJ2-3; D is uncertain. The CDR3 sequence is 14 residues long. Germline V gene sequence: CDR1 SGHTA, CDR2 FQGNSA. Trimming cost V 2 bases and J 0 bases, with 6 bases left between them. This chain's CDR3 is CASSLFWSTDTQYF. CDR3 in DNA: TGTGCCAGCAGCTTATTTTGGAGCACAGATACGCAGTATTTT.

V gene TRBV9 combines with J gene TRBJ2-1; the match to TRBD2 covers 10 bases. The CDR3 covers 17 residues. The V and J ends lost 1 base and 9 bases, in that order; junction bases with no gene match: 13. The V gene's germline CDR1 is SGDLS and CDR2 YYNGEE. The CDR3 loop reads CASSVPQAGGLGGEQFF. CDR3 DNA sequence: TGTGCCAGCAGCGTACCCCAAGCGGGGGGGCTAGGCGGTGAGCAGTTCTTC.

This sequence joins TRBV7-3 and TRBJ2-1, with 13 nucleotides matching TRBD2. The CDR3 has 17 amino acids. Germline lookup yields CDR1 SGHTA and CDR2 FQGTGA. V lost 5 bases to trimming and J lost 6 bases; unmatched junction nucleotides: 10. CDR3 in DNA: TGTGCCAGCAGCCCAACTAGCGGGGGGGCCCTCGGCAATGAGCAGTTCTTC. This encodes CASSPTSGGALGNEQFF.

This clonotype was seen just once. This chain joins TRBV6-5 and TRBJ1-1; D gene uncertain. The CDR3 covers 12 residues. The V end was cut by 8 bases, the J end by 1 base, with 8 bases between. Per germline, CDR1 MNHEY and CDR2 SVGAGI. CDR3 in amino acids: CASGHTNTEAFF. The CDR3 DNA reads as TGTGCCAGCGGCCATACGAACACTGAAGCTTTCTTT.

The V call is TRBV7-2, the J call TRBJ1-2, with a tentative D call TRBD1 (5 bases). CDR3 size: 15 residues. Deletions cut 4 bases from V and 8 bases from J, with 20 bases between. Germline loops: CDR1 SGHTA, CDR2 FQGNSA. CDR3 in DNA: TGTGCCAGCAGCTCAGACACCGGGACCGCTATGGGCTACACCTTC. Translating it yields CASSSDTGTAMGYTF.

The chain couples TRBV6-5 to TRBJ1-5, with 8 bases lining up with TRBD1. CDR3 length equals 13 residues. With V trimmed by 6 bases and J by 9 bases, 7 bases remained unmatched. Per germline, CDR1 MNHEY and CDR2 SVGAGI. In DNA, the CDR3 is TGTGCCAGCAGCGACAGGGGTGGATTGCCCCAGCATTTT. As protein: CASSDRGGLPQHF.

In this sample, this clonotype turned up many times. The V and J genes are TRBV19 and TRBJ2-7; D is unresolved. V was trimmed by 7 bases and J by 2 bases, leaving 12 bases between them. The CDR3 contains 13 residues. The germline CDR1 and CDR2 sequences are LNHDA and SQIVND (reference sequence). The CDR3 nucleotides read TGTGCCAGTACCCGGAGATTGACCTACGAGCAGTACGTC. Translated: CASTRRLTYEQYV.

The V gene is TRBV20-1, the J gene TRBJ1-6; 10 bases map to TRBD1. CDR3 length equals 15 residues. J lost 6 bases, V lost 0 bases, and 2 bases had no gene match. CDR1 DFQATT and CDR2 SNEGSKA come from the germline V gene (reference sequence). CDR3 region: CSARDRDRGNSPLHF. The CDR3 DNA reads as TGCAGTGCTAGAGATAGGGACAGGGGTAATTCACCCCTCCACTTT.

In its sample, this clonotype was seen many times. The gene calls are TRBV3-1 and TRBJ2-1; D tentatively reads TRBD1 or TRBD2 (5 bases each). V was trimmed by 4 bases and J by 6 bases, leaving 13 bases between them. This CDR3 comprises 14 residues. Germline CDR1 is LGHDT and CDR2 is YNNKEL (reference sequence). The CDR3 sequence: CASSPSGTFNEQFF. The CDR3 coding sequence is TGTGCCAGCAGCCCGTCCGGGACGTTCAATGAGCAGTTCTTC.

This clonotype was found a few times. The chain has TRBV20-1 and TRBJ2-7; tentatively, D is TRBD2 (6 bases). Trimming stripped 3 bases from V and 6 bases from J, with 21 bases between. This CDR3 has 15 residues. Germline V gene lookup returns CDR1 DFQATT and CDR2 SNEGSKA (reference sequence). Here the CDR3 reads CSASGREVLLGEQYF. In DNA form, the CDR3 reads TGCAGTGCTAGTGGCAGGGAGGTCCTCCTGGGCGAGCAGTACTTC.

This clonotype was seen more than once but under ten times. This sequence joins TRBV2 and TRBJ2-3; 7 positions match TRBD1. The CDR3 is 14 amino acids. The trim removed 11 bases at V and 0 bases at J, leaving 8 bases unmatched. Looked up from germline, CDR1 is SNHLY and CDR2 is FYNNEI. CDR3 residues: CACLWGQSTDTQYF. CDR3 coding DNA: TGTGCCTGCCTGTGGGGACAGAGCACAGATACGCAGTATTTT.

The table lists this clonotype with many counts. The chain employs TRBV5-1 and TRBJ2-1; D call uncertain. Germline CDR1 reads SGHRS; CDR2 reads YFSETQ. The CDR3 is made up of 15 amino acids. V dropped 1 base and J dropped 0 bases, with 8 bases sitting between them. DNA of the CDR3: TGCGCCAGCAGCTTGTCAGTACTCTCCTACAATGAGCAGTTCTTC. Protein sequence: CASSLSVLSYNEQFF.

This clonotype was seen a few times. The chain uses TRBV12-3 or TRBV12-4 and TRBJ2-2; 10 bases map to TRBD2. The CDR3 contains 16 residues. Trimming at V came to 5 bases and at J to 2 bases, leaving 5 bases not matched to a gene. The DNA of the CDR3 is TGTGCCAGCAGTCGTAGCGGGGGGATCAACACCGGGGAGCTGTTTTTT. Protein product: CASSRSGGINTGELFF.

The chain employs TRBV10-3 and TRBJ2-7, with a tentative D call TRBD2 (6 bases). The V gene's germline CDR1 is ENHRY and CDR2 SYGVKD. The CDR3 is 12 residues long. Trimming shortened V by 11 bases and J by 4 bases, and 15 bases separated the two germline ends. CDR3 in amino acids: CAARRGDYEQYV. In nucleotides, the CDR3 is TGTGCCGCTAGGAGGGGCGATTACGAGCAGTACGTC.

This clonotype was seen a few times. This rearrangement joins TRBV5-4 to TRBJ2-2; D is undetermined. The CDR3 covers 13 residues. V gave up 1 base and J gave up 4 bases, with 5 bases separating them. In germline, CDR1 is SGHNT, CDR2 YYREEE (reference sequence). CDR3 bases: TGTGCCAGCAGCTTGATAGCCACCGGGGAGCTGTTTTTT. Translating it yields CASSLIATGELFF.

This clonotype was detected a few times. J is TRBJ2-3 and V is TRBV20-1; 7 bases align to TRBD2. The J segment lost 0 bases and the V segment lost 8 bases, leaving 5 bases of the junction unmatched. Germline V gene lookup returns CDR1 DFQATT and CDR2 SNEGSKA (reference sequence). This CDR3 has 13 residues. DNA of the CDR3: TGCAGTATTGGGGGGGAAAGCACAGATACGCAGTATTTT. Translating gives CSIGGESTDTQYF.

There are a few counts of this clonotype. The chain recombines TRBV7-9 with TRBJ2-3, with 10 bases aligning to TRBD2. With 5 bases clipped from V and 1 base from J, the junction kept 6 bases outside the gene matches. The length of the CDR3 is 16 residues. Looked up from germline, CDR1 is SEHNR and CDR2 is FQNEAQ (reference sequence). CDR3 coding DNA: TGTGCCAGCAGCACCCCTCTAGCGGGGGGCACAGATACGCAGTATTTT. Protein sequence: CASSTPLAGGTDTQYF.

In this sample, this clonotype turned up many times. The rearrangement links TRBV20-1 to TRBJ2-3; no firm D call. Deletions cut 5 bases from V and 0 bases from J, with 9 bases between. The germline CDR1 and CDR2 sequences are DFQATT and SNEGSKA (reference sequence). The CDR3 is made up of 13 amino acids. The CDR3 protein is CSAEDRSTDTQYF. In nucleotides, the CDR3 is TGCAGTGCTGAAGACCGAAGCACAGATACGCAGTATTTT.

The chain carries TRBV28 and TRBJ2-5; D is undetermined. CDR3 length: 13 amino acids. CDR1 and CDR2 from the germline V gene are MDHEN and SYDVKM. Trimming took 6 bases from V and 1 from J, leaving 9 bases between them. As DNA, the CDR3 is TGTGCCAGCAGCTCCAACGCCCAAGAGACCCAGTACTTC. This translates into CASSSNAQETQYF.

J is TRBJ2-3 and V is TRBV12-3 or TRBV12-4, with D perhaps TRBD1 or TRBD2 (6 bases each). Trimming cost V 3 bases and J 8 bases, with 15 bases left between them. The CDR3 is 14 residues long. The CDR3 region has the DNA TGTGCCAGCAGTTTCGGGACGGGGGCAGGTACGCAGTATTTT. Protein product: CASSFGTGAGTQYF.

J is TRBJ1-3 and V is TRBV7-2, with D perhaps TRBD1 (5 bases). CDR3 length: 16 residues. The ends were cut back, 5 bases at V and 0 bases at J, with 14 bases in the middle. Germline V CDR1 and CDR2: SGHTA, FQGNSA. CDR3 bases: TGTGCCAGCAGCCCTGGGACGGCGATCTCTGGAAACACCATATATTTT. This sequence encodes CASSPGTAISGNTIYF.

This chain connects TRBV6-1 to TRBJ2-2, with D maybe TRBD2 (5 bases). The germline V gene encodes CDR1 MNHNS and CDR2 SASEGT. Trimming cost V 6 bases and J 7 bases, with 15 bases left between them. This CDR3 is 14 amino acids long. The CDR3 sequence is CASRADSVFGELFF. The CDR3 bases are TGTGCCAGCAGGGCGGACTCCGTTTTCGGGGAGCTGTTTTTT.